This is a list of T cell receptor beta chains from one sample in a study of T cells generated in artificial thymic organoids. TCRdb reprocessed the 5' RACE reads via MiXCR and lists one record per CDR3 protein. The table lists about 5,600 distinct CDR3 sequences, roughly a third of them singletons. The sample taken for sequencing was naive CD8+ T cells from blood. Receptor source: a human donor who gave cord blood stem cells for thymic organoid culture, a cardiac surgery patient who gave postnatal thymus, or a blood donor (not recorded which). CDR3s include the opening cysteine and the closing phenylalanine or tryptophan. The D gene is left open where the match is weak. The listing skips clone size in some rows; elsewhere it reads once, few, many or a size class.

CASSPTGLSYNEQFF TGTGCCAGCTCACCAACAGGGTTATCCTACAATGAGCAGTTCTTC NA TRBV18 NA TRBJ2-1
CSVEDSSGANVLTF TGCAGCGTTGAGGACAGCTCTGGGGCCAACGTCCTGACTTTC NA TRBV29-1 NA TRBJ2-6
CAGSLRQGETQYF TGTGCCGGCAGTTTGAGGCAAGGGGAGACCCAGTACTTC NA TRBV28 NA TRBJ2-5
CASSLFPGGIEQFF TGTGCCAGCAGTTTATTCCCAGGGGGCATTGAGCAGTTCTTC NA TRBV27 TRBD1 TRBJ2-1
CASSVDDGKSSYEQYF TGTGCCAGCAGCGTAGACGACGGGAAGAGCTCCTACGAGCAGTACTTC NA TRBV9 NA TRBJ2-7
CASSPPGVNEQFF TGTGCCAGCTCACCACCAGGGGTCAATGAGCAGTTCTTC NA TRBV18 NA TRBJ2-1
CASSQTSGGPYEQYF TGCGCCAGCAGCCAGACTAGCGGGGGGCCCTACGAGCAGTACTTC medium-sized TRBV4-1 TRBD2 TRBJ2-7
CASSLVFEYQETQYF TGCGCCAGCAGCTTGGTTTTTGAGTACCAAGAGACCCAGTACTTC few TRBV5-1 NA TRBJ2-5
CASTRRQGAADQPQHF TGTGCCAGCACCAGGAGACAGGGAGCTGCTGATCAGCCCCAGCATTTT few TRBV6-1 TRBD1 TRBJ1-5
CATGYDNEQFF TGTGCCACGGGCTATGACAATGAGCAGTTCTTC NA TRBV6-7 NA TRBJ2-1
CASSQSGTGLNAELFF TGCGCCAGCAGCCAAAGCGGGACAGGCCTCAATGCAGAACTGTTTTTT medium-sized TRBV4-1 TRBD1 TRBJ1-4
CASRLGLAEHYEQYF TGCGCCAGCAGATTAGGACTAGCGGAGCACTACGAGCAGTACTTC NA TRBV5-1 TRBD2 TRBJ2-7
CASPGPGSDTQYF TGTGCCAGTCCGGGACCGGGTTCAGATACGCAGTATTTT NA TRBV7-9 NA TRBJ2-3
CASSMTSGGADTQYF TGTGCCAGCAGCATGACTAGCGGGGGGGCGGATACGCAGTATTTT NA TRBV9 TRBD2 TRBJ2-3
CASSYSGDPGLHVVDSEQYF TGTGCCAGCAGTTACTCGGGAGATCCGGGGTTACACGTTGTGGATTCCGAGCAGTACTTC NA TRBV6-2/TRBV6-3 NA TRBJ2-7
CASSFRGGLDTQYF TGTGCCAGCAGTTTCCGTGGGGGGTTAGATACGCAGTATTTT NA TRBV12-3/TRBV12-4 NA TRBJ2-3
CASTAGGEQFF TGTGCCAGTACCGCAGGGGGAGAGCAGTTCTTC NA TRBV19 TRBD1 TRBJ2-1
CASSLTSGTIYNEQFF TGTGCCAGCAGCTTGACTAGCGGGACAATCTACAATGAGCAGTTCTTC NA TRBV5-4 TRBD2 TRBJ2-1
CASSTTGPYGYTF TGTGCCAGCAGTACGACAGGCCCCTATGGCTACACCTTC medium-sized TRBV27 NA TRBJ1-2
CASSLVRQGSNQPQHF TGCGCCAGCAGCTTGGTCCGACAGGGAAGCAATCAGCCCCAGCATTTT NA TRBV5-1 TRBD1 TRBJ1-5
CASCGQGKADTQYF TGCGCCAGCTGCGGACAGGGGAAGGCAGATACGCAGTATTTT few TRBV5-1 TRBD1 TRBJ2-3
CASGSGGFSTDTQYF TGTGCCAGCGGCTCCGGGGGGTTCAGCACAGATACGCAGTATTTT NA TRBV7-3 TRBD2 TRBJ2-3
CASSLSGSYNEQFF TGCGCCAGCAGCTTATCAGGCTCCTACAATGAGCAGTTCTTC medium-sized TRBV5-1 NA TRBJ2-1
CASSRVGARGETQYF TGTGCCAGCAGCCGTGTCGGGGCCCGGGGGGAGACCCAGTACTTC NA TRBV21-1 NA TRBJ2-5
CSVEGGGGRTDTQYF TGCAGCGTTGAAGGCGGCGGGGGTCGGACAGATACGCAGTATTTT NA TRBV29-1 TRBD2 TRBJ2-3
CASSMLTGSGYTF TGTGCCAGCAGTATGCTGACAGGAAGTGGCTACACCTTC medium-sized TRBV27 NA TRBJ1-2
CASSRSSGRAYNEQFF TGTGCCAGCAGCCGATCTAGCGGGAGGGCATACAATGAGCAGTTCTTC few TRBV3-1 TRBD2 TRBJ2-1
CASSLDWDRGTYEQYF TGCGCCAGCAGCTTGGATTGGGACAGGGGCACCTACGAGCAGTACTTC NA TRBV5-1 TRBD1 TRBJ2-7
CASSLTSGNTGELFF TGTGCCAGCAGCCTGACTAGCGGCAACACCGGGGAGCTGTTTTTT medium-sized TRBV3-1 TRBD2 TRBJ2-2
CASSQWGLAGESSYNEQFF TGTGCCAGCAGCCAATGGGGACTAGCGGGGGAGAGCTCCTACAATGAGCAGTTCTTC NA TRBV14 TRBD2 TRBJ2-1
CASSPEGINYEQYF TGTGCCAGCTCACCAGAGGGGATCAACTACGAGCAGTACTTC few TRBV18 NA TRBJ2-7
CASSQGGLDGYTF TGTGCCAGCAGCCAAGGGGGGTTGGATGGCTACACCTTC NA TRBV4-2 NA TRBJ1-2
CASSLRQGGEKLFF TGTGCCAGCAGCTTGAGACAGGGCGGCGAAAAACTGTTTTTT NA TRBV5-5 TRBD1 TRBJ1-4
CASSYGTGGGYGYTF TGTGCCAGCAGTTACGGGACAGGGGGCGGCTATGGCTACACCTTC medium-sized TRBV6-5 TRBD1 TRBJ1-2
CASSRPTQGGVYEQYF TGTGCCAGCAGCCGGCCGACACAGGGTGGGGTTTACGAGCAGTACTTC NA TRBV11-2 NA TRBJ2-7
CASSFVPDSTYEQYF TGTGCCAGCAGTTTCGTCCCCGACAGCACCTACGAGCAGTACTTC medium-sized TRBV27 NA TRBJ2-7
CASSLSSLSNQPQHF TGTGCCAGCAGCTTATCTAGCTTATCCAATCAGCCCCAGCATTTT NA TRBV11-2 NA TRBJ1-5
CASRPLTGTYEQYF TGTGCCAGCCGCCCCTTGACAGGTACCTACGAGCAGTACTTC NA TRBV7-9 NA TRBJ2-7
CASSFLGVDSPLHF TGTGCCAGCAGCTTTTTGGGCGTCGATTCACCCCTCCACTTT NA TRBV7-9 NA TRBJ1-6
CASSALAGVYNEQFF TGTGCCAGCAGTGCGCTAGCGGGAGTCTACAATGAGCAGTTCTTC NA TRBV4-2 TRBD2 TRBJ2-1
CASSLGQGMGETQYF TGCGCCAGCAGCTTGGGACAGGGAATGGGGGAGACCCAGTACTTC NA TRBV5-1 TRBD1 TRBJ2-5